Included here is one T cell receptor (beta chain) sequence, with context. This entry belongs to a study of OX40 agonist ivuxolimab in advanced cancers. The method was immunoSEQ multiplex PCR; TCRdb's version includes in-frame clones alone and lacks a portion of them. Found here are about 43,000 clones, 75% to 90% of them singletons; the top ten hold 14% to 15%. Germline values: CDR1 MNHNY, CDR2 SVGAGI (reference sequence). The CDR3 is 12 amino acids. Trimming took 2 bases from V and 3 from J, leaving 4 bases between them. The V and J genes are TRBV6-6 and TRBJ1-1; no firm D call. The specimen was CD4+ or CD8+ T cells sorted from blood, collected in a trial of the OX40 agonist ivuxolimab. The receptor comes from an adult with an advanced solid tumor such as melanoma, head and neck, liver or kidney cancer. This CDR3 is CASSYGDTEAFF. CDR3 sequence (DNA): TGTGCCAGCAGTTACGGGGACACTGAAGCTTTCTTT.